A single T cell receptor beta chain is shown here with its context. Assay used: immunoSEQ multiplex PCR; TCRdb lists only in-frame clones, some missing. Found here are under 55,000 clones, about 91% of them singletons; the top ten hold 10%. Germline CDR1 reads SGHTA; CDR2 reads FQGNSA. This CDR3 has 14 amino acids. V shed 5 bases and J 5 bases; nucleotides not matched to a gene: 9. The data stem from a study of T cell changes during pregnancy in multiple sclerosis. Sequencing used CD8+ T cells from peripheral blood mononuclear cells, obtained after pregnancy. This receptor was obtained from a female donor with multiple sclerosis, enrolled in a pregnancy study. The chain employs TRBV7-2 and TRBJ2-7, with 7 positions matching TRBD1. The CDR3 DNA is TGTGCCAGCAGCCGCCGGACAGGTTACCACGAGCAGTACTTC. This translates into CASSRRTGYHEQYF.